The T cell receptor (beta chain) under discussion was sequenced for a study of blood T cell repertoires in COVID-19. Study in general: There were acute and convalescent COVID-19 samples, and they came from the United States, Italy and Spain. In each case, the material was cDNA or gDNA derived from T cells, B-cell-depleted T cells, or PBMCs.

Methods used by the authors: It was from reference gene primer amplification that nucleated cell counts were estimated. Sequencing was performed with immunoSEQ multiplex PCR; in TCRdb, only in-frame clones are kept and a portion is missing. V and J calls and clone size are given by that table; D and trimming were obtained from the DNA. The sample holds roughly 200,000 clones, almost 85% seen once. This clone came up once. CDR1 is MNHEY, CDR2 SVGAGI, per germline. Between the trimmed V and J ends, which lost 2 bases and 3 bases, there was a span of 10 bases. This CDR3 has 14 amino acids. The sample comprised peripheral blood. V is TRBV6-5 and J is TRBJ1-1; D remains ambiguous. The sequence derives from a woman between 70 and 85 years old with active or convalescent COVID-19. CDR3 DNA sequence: TGTGCCAGCAGTTACCACAACCGGGACACTGAAGCTTTCTTT. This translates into CASSYHNRDTEAFF.